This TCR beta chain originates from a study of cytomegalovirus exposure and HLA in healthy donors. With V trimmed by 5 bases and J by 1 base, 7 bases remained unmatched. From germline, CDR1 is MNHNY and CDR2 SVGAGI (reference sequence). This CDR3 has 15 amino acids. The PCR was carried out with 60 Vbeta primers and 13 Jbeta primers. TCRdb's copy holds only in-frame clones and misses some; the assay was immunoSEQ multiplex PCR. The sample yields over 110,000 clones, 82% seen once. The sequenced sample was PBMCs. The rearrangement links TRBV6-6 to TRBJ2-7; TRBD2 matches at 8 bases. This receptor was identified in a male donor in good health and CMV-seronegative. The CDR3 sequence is CASSQRGTRSYEQYF. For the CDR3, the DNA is TGTGCCAGCAGTCAACGAGGGACTAGGTCCTACGAGCAGTACTTC.